Listed here are 29 T cell receptor beta chains from one sample, sequenced in a study of T cell changes during pregnancy in multiple sclerosis. TCRdb's copy holds only in-frame clones and misses some; the assay was immunoSEQ multiplex PCR. In the table there are tens of thousands of clones, approximately 89% of which are singletons. The sequencing used peripheral blood, collected in the third trimester of pregnancy. Receptors originate from a female donor in good health, enrolled as a control in a pregnancy study.

The chain uses TRBV7-2 and TRBJ1-6; D is perhaps TRBD1 (5 bases). V was shortened by 1 base and J by 11 bases, with 18 bases between the two germline ends. This CDR3 is 16 amino acids long. Germline CDR1 SGHTA, CDR2 FQGNSA. The CDR3 protein is CASSLGHGRVGTPLHF. In nucleotides, the CDR3 is TGTGCCAGCAGCTTAGGCCACGGCAGGGTCGGAACACCCCTCCACTTT.

The chain combines TRBV5-6 with TRBJ2-1; possibly TRBD1 for D (6 bases). CDR3 length equals 13 residues. V lost 0 bases and J lost 15, with 16 bases in between. Germline CDR1 SGHDT, CDR2 YYEEEE. CDR3: CASSLGTGHWGFF. DNA of the CDR3: TGTGCCAGCAGCTTGGGCACAGGGCACTGGGGGTTCTTC.

The V call is TRBV30, the J call TRBJ2-1; D is perhaps TRBD1 (5 bases). Germline-derived CDR1 and CDR2 are GTSNPN and SVGIG (reference sequence). The V end lost 1 base, the J end lost 4 bases, and 17 bases lay between the germline ends. CDR3 length equals 16 residues. In DNA, the CDR3 is TGTGCCTGGAGTGAATTTGGGAAGGGGCAGTACAATGAGCAGTTCTTC. This gives the protein CAWSEFGKGQYNEQFF.

V is TRBV30 and J is TRBJ1-2, with D tentatively TRBD1 (5 bases). Germline CDR1 GTSNPN, CDR2 SVGIG (reference sequence). V lost 6 bases and J lost 10, with 21 bases in between. This CDR3 spans 13 amino acids. CDR3: CACQFGRGGSYTF. CDR3 coding DNA: TGTGCCTGCCAATTTGGACGGGGGGGGTCCTACACCTTC.

This clone has just a few counts. This chain connects TRBV30 to TRBJ1-4; D unclear. The germline V and J ends were trimmed by 2 bases and 7 bases, with 8 bases remaining between them. This CDR3 is 12 amino acids long. Germline assignment: CDR1 GTSNPN and CDR2 SVGIG (reference sequence). The CDR3, as DNA: TGTGCCTGGAGTTACAGCGGTGAAAAACTGTTTTTT. This gives the protein CAWSYSGEKLFF.

This clone was seen just once. V is TRBV5-6 and J is TRBJ2-2; 7 bases map to TRBD2. Germline V gives CDR1 SGHDT, CDR2 YYEEEE. With V trimmed by 5 bases and J by 4 bases, 17 bases remained unmatched. The CDR3 extends over 18 amino acids. The CDR3 protein is CASSPGLTVGFITGELFF. CDR3 DNA: TGTGCCAGCAGTCCGGGACTAACAGTGGGATTCATCACCGGGGAGCTGTTTTTT.

The chain employs TRBV5-4 and TRBJ1-2; 9 bases fit TRBD1. The J segment lost 8 bases and the V segment lost 5 bases, leaving 10 bases of the junction unmatched. CDR1 SGHNT and CDR2 YYREEE come from the germline V gene (reference sequence). The CDR3 is 14 residues long. The CDR3 DNA reads TGTGCCAGCAGACCATGGACAGGGGTCCAGGGCTACACCTTC. It translates to CASRPWTGVQGYTF.

The J gene is TRBJ1-2, the V gene TRBV5-5; 9 bases agree with TRBD1. The CDR3 totals 17 residues. The V and J ends lost 0 bases and 3 bases, in that order; junction bases with no gene match: 9. CDR1 is SGHKS and CDR2 is YYEKEE in the germline V gene (reference sequence). The CDR3 DNA reads TGTGCCAGCAGCTTGGCGGTTAAACAGGGGGCCGACTATGGCTACACCTTC. Encoded protein: CASSLAVKQGADYGYTF. The full variable domain, completed using reference TRBV5-5 and TRBJ1-2, is DAGVTQSPTHLIKTRGQQVTLRCSPISGHKSVSWYQQVLGQGPQFIFQYYEKEERGRGNFPDRFSARQFPNYSSELNVNALLLGDSALYLCASSLAVKQGADYGYTFGSGTRLTVV.

The chain has TRBV7-2 and TRBJ2-1; 8 bases align to TRBD2. The V gene's germline CDR1 is SGHTA and CDR2 FQGNSA. The length of the CDR3 is 13 residues. J gave up 8 bases and V 2 bases, and 2 bases lay outside the gene matches. The chain's CDR3 is CASSLTSGDEQFF. CDR3 DNA: TGTGCCAGCAGCTTAACTAGCGGAGATGAGCAGTTCTTC.

V usage is TRBV7-2 and J usage is TRBJ2-1; 11 nucleotides match TRBD2. The V gene end was trimmed by 5 bases and the J gene end by 3 bases; junction bases not matched to a gene: 9. Germline assignment: CDR1 SGHTA and CDR2 FQGNSA. This CDR3 contains 17 residues. This CDR3 reads CASSPEGLAGGYNEQFF. The CDR3 nucleotides read TGTGCCAGCAGCCCTGAGGGGCTAGCGGGGGGCTACAATGAGCAGTTCTTC.

Worth noting for this clone: Its ends do not fully match the called genes, so a read error is possible. J is TRBJ1-6 and V is TRBV7-7; possibly TRBD1 for D (5 bases). The CDR3 contains 14 residues. Germline loops: CDR1 SSHAT, CDR2 FNYEAQ (reference sequence). CDR3 protein: CASSLGGVNSPLHF. Here the CDR3 DNA reads TGTGCTAGCAGCTTGGGGGGAGTTAATTCACCCCTCCACTTT. Complete variable domain (other parts from reference TRBV7-7 and TRBJ1-6): GAGVSQSPRYKVTKRGQDVTLRCDPISSHATLYWYQQALGQGPEFLTYFNYEAQPDKSGLPSDRFSAERPEGSISTLTIQRTEQRDSAMYRCASSLGGVNSPLHFGNGTRLTVT.

The rearrangement uses TRBV15 and TRBJ1-6, with a weak D call TRBD1 (5 bases). Between the trimmed V and J ends, which lost 2 bases and 7 bases, there was a span of 9 bases. The CDR3 extends over 14 amino acids. Germline V gene sequence: CDR1 LNHNV, CDR2 YYDKDF (reference sequence). CDR3 nucleotide sequence: TGTGCCACCAGCAGAAACGGGGGGAATTCACCCCTCCACTTT. This encodes CATSRNGGNSPLHF.

The rearrangement links TRBV5-1 to TRBJ1-4, with D unclear. CDR1 and CDR2 (germline): SGHRS, YFSETQ. The CDR3 runs to 14 residues. The V and J ends lost 1 base and 4 bases respectively, with 8 bases between them. The CDR3 bases are TGCGCCAGCAGCTTGATCGGAGTTAATGAAAAACTGTTTTTT. Translating it yields CASSLIGVNEKLFF.

A single count supports this clone. The gene calls are TRBV5-1 and TRBJ1-2, with TRBD1 identical over 11 bases. Trimming removed 4 bases from V and 2 bases from J; junction bases left unmatched: 4. Germline lookup yields CDR1 SGHRS and CDR2 YFSETQ. The CDR3 extends over 15 amino acids. DNA of the CDR3: TGCGCCAGCAGCCACGGGACAGGGGGGAACTATGGCTACACCTTC. Translating gives CASSHGTGGNYGYTF.

The chain is built from TRBV9 and TRBJ1-4, with 10 bases identical to TRBD1. The CDR3 covers 15 residues. The germline gives CDR1 SGDLS, CDR2 YYNGEE. The V segment lost 4 bases and the J segment 5 bases; nucleotides outside the gene matches: 5. The CDR3 DNA sequence: TGTGCCAGCAGCCCGCGGACAGGGGGAAATGAAAAACTGTTTTTT. Its translation: CASSPRTGGNEKLFF.

The CDR3 region is CASTETGANSPLHF. For the CDR3, the DNA is TGTGCCAGCACTGAAACAGGGGCTAATTCACCCCTCCACTTT. V usage is TRBV9 and J usage is TRBJ1-6; 7 nucleotides agree with TRBD1. The V and J ends lost 6 bases and 6 bases, in that order; junction bases with no gene match: 6. Germline assignment: CDR1 SGDLS and CDR2 YYNGEE. The CDR3 totals 14 residues. Full variable domain (outside the CDR3, taken from reference TRBV9 and TRBJ1-6): DSGVTQTPKHLITATGQRVTLRCSPRSGDLSVYWYQQSLDQGLQFLIQYYNGEERAKGNILERFSAQQFPDLHSELNLSSLELGDSALYFCASTETGANSPLHFGNGTRLTVT.

The V gene is TRBV7-9, the J gene TRBJ2-1; 8 bases line up with TRBD1. The CDR3 covers 13 residues. Germline loops: CDR1 SEHNR, CDR2 FQNEAQ (reference sequence). The junction had 4 bases not matched to a gene; V was cut back by 5 bases and J by 7 bases. The CDR3 coding sequence is TGTGCCAGCAGCCCACGACAGGGGAATGAGCAGTTCTTC. Its translation: CASSPRQGNEQFF.

V gene TRBV9 combines with J gene TRBJ2-3; weak D call: TRBD1 (5 bases). CDR1 is SGDLS, CDR2 YYNGEE, per germline. The V end was cut by 4 bases, the J end by 3 bases, with 12 bases between. The CDR3 consists of 14 residues. CDR3 nucleotides: TGTGCCAGCAGCTCCTCAGGGAAAACAGATACGCAGTATTTT. It is translated as CASSSSGKTDTQYF.

The chain links TRBV21-1 to TRBJ2-7; no check of the table's D call, TRBD1, against the DNA was made. TRBV21-1 has pseudogene status. This CDR3 is 12 amino acids long. CDR3 DNA: TGTGCCAGCAGCCCACGGGACAGTAGGGGGTACTTC. Its translation is CASSPRDSRGYF.

This chain connects TRBV7-6 to TRBJ2-3; weak D call: TRBD2 (7 bases). With 0 bases removed from V and 5 bases from J, the gap between germline ends came to 12 bases. CDR1 is SGHVS, CDR2 FNYEAQ, per germline. The CDR3 consists of 15 residues. The CDR3 DNA sequence: TGTGCCAGCAGCTTAGCGGGGGGGCGTGGAGATACGCAGTATTTT. It yields the protein CASSLAGGRGDTQYF. Drawing the rest from reference TRBV7-6 and TRBJ2-3, the complete variable domain is GAGVSQSPRYKVTKRGQDVALRCDPISGHVSLYWYRQALGQGPEFLTYFNYEAQQDKSGLPNDRFSAERPEGSISTLTIQRTEQRDSAMYRCASSLAGGRGDTQYFGPGTRLTVL.

This chain connects TRBV7-6 to TRBJ2-5, with D possibly TRBD2 on 6 matching bases. CDR1 is SGHVS and CDR2 is FNYEAQ in the germline V gene. This CDR3 spans 16 amino acids. V lost 2 bases to trimming and J lost 2 bases, with 15 bases between them. CDR3 nucleotides: TGTGCCAGCAGCTTATCCCCAGCGGGCATACAAGAGACCCAGTACTTC. It specifies CASSLSPAGIQETQYF.

The chain carries TRBV2 and TRBJ1-2; D may be TRBD1 (6 bases). Germline-derived CDR1 and CDR2 are SNHLY and FYNNEI. This CDR3 has 13 residues. The V gene lost 1 base and the J gene lost 5 bases, with 8 bases spanning the gap. CDR3 sequence: CASSEDREYGYTF. CDR3 nucleotide sequence: TGTGCCAGCAGTGAAGACAGGGAATATGGCTACACCTTC.

This clone was found a few times. The chain combines TRBV7-9 with TRBJ1-6; 9 nucleotides agree with TRBD1. Germline assignment: CDR1 SEHNR and CDR2 FQNEAQ (reference sequence). V shed 4 bases and J 8 bases; nucleotides not matched to a gene: 6. This CDR3 is built from 15 residues. This chain's CDR3 is CASSSRDRADSPLHF. In nucleotides, the CDR3 is TGTGCCAGCAGCTCCCGGGACAGGGCGGATTCACCCCTCCACTTT. The full variable domain, with the rest looked up from reference TRBV7-9 and TRBJ1-6, is DTGVSQNPRHKITKRGQNVTFRCDPISEHNRLYWYRQTLGQGPEFLTYFQNEAQLEKSRLLSDRFSAERPKGSFSTLEIQRTEQGDSAMYLCASSSRDRADSPLHFGNGTRLTVT.

V and J are TRBV18 and TRBJ1-5; no clear D. The CDR3 length is 15 residues. V lost 0 bases to trimming and J lost 6 bases, with 12 bases between them. Germline CDR1 and CDR2: KGHSH and LQKENI. The CDR3 region is CASSPPQFQSQPQHF. CDR3 in DNA: TGTGCCAGCTCACCACCGCAGTTTCAAAGTCAGCCCCAGCATTTT.

The chain couples TRBV5-5 to TRBJ2-2, with 10 bases matching TRBD2. The germline V gene has CDR1 SGHKS and CDR2 YYEKEE (reference sequence). The CDR3 is 17 amino acids. J lost 8 bases, V lost 0 bases, and 10 bases had no gene match. CDR3 in amino acids: CASSLASGGPQRGELFF. The CDR3 DNA reads as TGTGCCAGCAGCTTGGCTAGCGGGGGACCCCAGAGAGGGGAGCTGTTTTTT.

V and J are TRBV6-4 and TRBJ1-1; 7 positions agree with TRBD1. The CDR3 length is 12 residues. J gave up 6 bases and V 8 bases, and 6 bases lay outside the gene matches. The germline CDR1 and CDR2 sequences are MRHNA and SNTAGT. The CDR3 nucleotides are TGTGCCAGCCGGGACAGCCCGCCTGAAGCTTTCTTT. It translates to CASRDSPPEAFF.

CDR3: CASSLLSFGDTQYF. The CDR3 DNA sequence: TGTGCCAGCAGCTTATTGTCTTTCGGAGATACGCAGTATTTT. V gene TRBV7-6 combines with J gene TRBJ2-3; no reliable D call. This CDR3 has 14 amino acids. Germline V lookup: CDR1 SGHVS, CDR2 FNYEAQ. The germline V and J ends were trimmed by 2 bases and 5 bases, with 11 bases remaining between them.

The rearrangement joins TRBV29-1 to TRBJ2-5; D may be TRBD1 (6 bases). V was cut by 8 bases and J by 2 bases, with 9 bases left in between. The germline V gene has CDR1 SQVTM and CDR2 ANQGSEA. The CDR3 loop spans 11 amino acids. CDR3 nucleotides: TGCAGCTCAGGGGTTCAAGAGACCCAGTACTTC. Its translation: CSSGVQETQYF.

The chain carries TRBV27 and TRBJ2-5, with 7 nucleotides matching TRBD1. Per germline, CDR1 MNHEY and CDR2 SMNVEV (reference sequence). Germline trimming cut 6 bases from V and 1 base from J; bases unmatched to any gene: 5. CDR3 length: 14 amino acids. CDR3 region: CASSPGQLQETQYF. In nucleotides, the CDR3 is TGTGCCAGCAGCCCGGGACAGCTCCAAGAGACCCAGTACTTC.